Included here is one T cell receptor (beta chain) sequence, with context. Its antigen is as yet unknown. TCRdb keeps only in-frame clones here, not all; method: immunoSEQ multiplex PCR. The sample contains approximately 150,000 clones, about nine tenths of which appear only once. The germline gives CDR1 DFQATT, CDR2 SNEGSKA (reference sequence). The V end lost 8 bases, the J end lost 4 bases, and 9 bases lay between the germline ends. The CDR3 covers 11 residues. This specimen belongs to a study of lymphopenia after photon versus proton radiotherapy. Study-wide results and limits: Under photons, naive T cells and diversity fell while effector/memory populations rose. Oligoclonal CD8+ Temra expansion after nadir drove photon patients' diversity drop.

The source of this sequence is a man between 50 and 59 years old with gastric cancer. The chain is built from TRBV20-1 and TRBJ2-1, with D unresolved. The source material was peripheral blood, sampled from a patient treated with photon-based radiotherapy. The chain's CDR3 is CSSTNYNEQFF. CDR3 nucleotide sequence: TGCAGTTCGACAAATTACAATGAGCAGTTCTTC.